These 24 T cell receptor beta chains originate from one sample sequenced in a study of T cells in Graves' hyperthyroidism and ophthalmopathy. The investigators amplified TCR beta CDR3 regions from RNA transcripts. During a first-round RT-PCR of the TCR CDR3, the HTBI primer set was used. MiXCR, run by TCRdb on the multiplex PCR reads, gives a single entry per CDR3 protein. The sample has hundreds of thousands of distinct CDR3 sequences, 22% seen once; the top ten hold around 64%. The sequencing sample was made of blood. The receptors originated from a man between 25 and 39 years old with Graves' ophthalmopathy.

There are many counts of this clonotype. The V gene is TRBV3-1, the J gene TRBJ2-7; D is perhaps TRBD2 (5 bases). The CDR3 consists of 15 residues. CDR1 and CDR2 (germline): LGHDT, YNNKEL (reference sequence). The V end was cut by 1 base, the J end by 2 bases, with 12 bases between. The CDR3 loop is CASSQGLSKAYEQYF. In DNA form, the CDR3 reads TGTGCCAGCAGCCAAGGACTATCGAAAGCCTACGAGCAGTACTTC.

A few counts support this clonotype. CDR3 in DNA: TGTGCCAGCTCATCAAGGCGCGTTGACACAGATACGCAGTATTTT. Protein product: CASSSRRVDTDTQYF. The V and J genes are TRBV18 and TRBJ2-3; no clear D. The CDR3 is 15 amino acids. CDR1 is KGHSH, CDR2 LQKENI, per germline. V was cut by 5 bases and J by 2 bases, with 14 bases left in between. Full variable domain (rest looked up from reference TRBV18 and TRBJ2-3): NAGVMQNPRHLVRRRGQEARLRCSPMKGHSHVYWYRQLPEEGLKFMVYLQKENIIDESGMPKERFSAEFPKEGPSILRIQQVVRGDSAAYFCASSSRRVDTDTQYFGPGTRLTVL.

On this clonotype itself: A much larger clone is a single base away; this may be a read error. J is TRBJ2-7 and V is TRBV2, with 7 bases lining up with TRBD1. Germline V CDR1 and CDR2: SNHLY, FYNNEI. V trimming: 5 bases; J trimming: 3 bases; junction bases outside the gene matches: 1. The CDR3 has 12 amino acids. As DNA, the CDR3 is TGTGCCAGCAGTAGACAGGGCTACGAGCAGTACTTC. It specifies CASSRQGYEQYF. The full variable domain, in which reference TRBV2 and TRBJ2-7 provide the parts outside the CDR3, is EPEVTQTPSHQVTQMGQEVILRCVPISNHLYFYWYRQILGQKVEFLVSFYNNEISEKSEIFDDQFSVERPDGSNFTLKIRSTKLEDSAMYFCASSRQGYEQYFGPGTRLTVT.

V gene TRBV19 combines with J gene TRBJ2-1; 14 bases match TRBD2. The germline V gene encodes CDR1 LNHDA and CDR2 SQIVND (reference sequence). CDR3 length: 18 amino acids. The J segment lost 0 bases and the V segment lost 6 bases, leaving 7 bases of the junction unmatched. In DNA, the CDR3 is TGTGCCAGTAGGTCCGGACTAGCGGGAGGCTTCTCCTACAATGAGCAGTTCTTC. Amino acid sequence: CASRSGLAGGFSYNEQFF.

The CDR3 bases are TGTGCCAGCCCCCATAAGGGGCTAGCGGGACACCATGAGCAGTTCTTC. Its protein product is CASPHKGLAGHHEQFF. The chain employs TRBV6-2 or TRBV6-3 and TRBJ2-1, with TRBD2 identical over 9 bases. Per the germline V gene, CDR1 is MNHEY and CDR2 is SVGEGT. The CDR3 spans 16 residues. The V segment lost 8 bases and the J segment 8 bases; nucleotides outside the gene matches: 16.

In the case of this clonotype: This may be a read error, as it is one base from a much larger clone. The chain links TRBV2 to TRBJ2-5; maybe TRBD2 (6 bases). Germline V CDR1 and CDR2: SNHLY, FYNNEI. The length of the CDR3 is 15 residues. This CDR3 reads CTSSRGPSGAETQYF. Written as DNA, the CDR3 is TGTACCAGCAGTCGGGGCCCCTCGGGAGCAGAGACCCAGTACTTC.

This clonotype came up a few times. The J gene is TRBJ2-1, the V gene TRBV19; 13 nucleotides line up with TRBD2. The CDR3 is 18 residues long. The V gene end was trimmed by 5 bases and the J gene end by 0 bases; junction bases not matched to a gene: 7. The germline gives CDR1 LNHDA, CDR2 SQIVND (reference sequence). The CDR3: CASSRLAGGPSSYNEQFF. Written as DNA, the CDR3 is TGTGCCAGTAGTCGACTAGCGGGAGGCCCTAGCTCCTACAATGAGCAGTTCTTC.

V gene TRBV6-1 combines with J gene TRBJ2-1; possible D gene TRBD2, 5 bases. The CDR3 runs to 13 residues. Trimming removed 4 bases from V and 6 bases from J, with 10 bases in between. Germline assignment: CDR1 MNHNS and CDR2 SASEGT. CDR3 sequence (DNA): TGTGCCAGCAGTGTTGAACGGGGCAATGAGCAGTTCTTC. As protein: CASSVERGNEQFF.

This clonotype was seen only a few times. This chain links TRBV7-8 with TRBJ1-1; D not certain. Germline CDR1 SGHVS, CDR2 FQNEAQ. Deletions cut 3 bases from V and 0 bases from J, with 5 bases between. The CDR3 sequence is 13 residues long. The CDR3 DNA reads TGTGCCAGCAGCTTGAACGTGAACACTGAAGCTTTCTTT. Translation gives CASSLNVNTEAFF.

This clonotype was recorded at least ten times. The V and J genes are TRBV11-3 and TRBJ2-1; D is unresolved. V lost 5 bases and J lost 6, with 5 bases in between. This CDR3 is built from 11 residues. Germline V gives CDR1 SGHNT, CDR2 YENEEA. The CDR3 loop reads CASSPSNEQFF. The CDR3 bases are TGTGCCAGCAGCCCAAGCAATGAGCAGTTCTTC.

This clonotype was detected only a few times. The V call is TRBV20-1, the J call TRBJ2-7; unclear D gene. The V end lost 0 bases, the J end lost 3 bases, and 27 bases lay between the germline ends. This CDR3 is built from 19 residues. The germline V gene has CDR1 DFQATT and CDR2 SNEGSKA (reference sequence). The CDR3 here is CSARDRDRVASPYYYEQYF. The CDR3 nucleotides are TGCAGTGCTAGAGATCGAGACCGAGTCGCGAGCCCTTACTACTACGAGCAGTACTTC.

This clonotype was detected ten times or more. V gene TRBV6-1 combines with J gene TRBJ2-1; 12 nucleotides agree with TRBD2. Germline CDR1 MNHNS, CDR2 SASEGT. The CDR3 has 14 amino acids. V was pared by 6 bases and J by 8 bases, with 5 bases of the junction left unmatched. This CDR3 is CASRSSGRADEQFF. As DNA, the CDR3 is TGTGCCAGCAGATCTAGCGGGAGGGCCGATGAGCAGTTCTTC.

The rearrangement links TRBV20-1 to TRBJ1-2; D is unresolved. CDR3 length equals 13 residues. V was shortened by 0 bases and J by 5 bases, with 10 bases between the two germline ends. From germline, CDR1 is DFQATT and CDR2 SNEGSKA (reference sequence). Here the CDR3 DNA reads TGCAGTGCTAGAGATCCGGGGATGTATGGCTACACCTTC. Its protein is CSARDPGMYGYTF.

About this clonotype: Compared with germline, one end of the junction differs, possibly owing to a read error. This chain connects TRBV2 to TRBJ2-7; no firm D call. The CDR3 consists of 11 residues. Germline loops: CDR1 SNHLY, CDR2 FYNNEI. CDR3 sequence reads: CASSGAYEQHF. CDR3 sequence (DNA): TGTGCCAGCAGTGGTGCCTACGAGCAGCACTTC.

This chain links TRBV3-1 with TRBJ2-5; D is uncertain. The CDR3 covers 13 residues. The V end lost 4 bases, the J end lost 3 bases, and 9 bases lay between the germline ends. Germline-derived CDR1 and CDR2 are LGHDT and YNNKEL (reference sequence). The CDR3 here is CASSRTAEETQYF. The CDR3 nucleotides are TGTGCCAGCAGCCGGACGGCTGAAGAGACCCAGTACTTC.

This clonotype was seen a handful of times. V gene TRBV29-1 combines with J gene TRBJ2-2, with a tentative D call TRBD2 (6 bases). CDR3 size: 14 residues. Germline CDR1 is SQVTM and CDR2 is ANQGSEA. V lost 6 bases to trimming and J lost 2 bases, with 13 bases between them. Written as DNA, the CDR3 is TGCAGCGTCCGGGAGAGGATCAACACCGGGGAGCTGTTTTTT. Its protein product is CSVRERINTGELFF.

This clonotype was seen many times. J is TRBJ2-7 and V is TRBV2; D unresolved. The length of the CDR3 is 12 residues. The germline V and J ends were trimmed by 7 bases and 4 bases, with 11 bases remaining between them. The germline CDR1 and CDR2 sequences are SNHLY and FYNNEI. The CDR3 sequence: CASKASLYEQYF. CDR3 DNA sequence: TGTGCCAGCAAGGCTAGTTTATACGAGCAGTACTTC.

The sample holds a few counts of this clonotype. The chain couples TRBV29-1 to TRBJ2-1, with 8 bases lining up with TRBD2. With 7 bases clipped from V and 0 bases from J, the junction kept 14 bases outside the gene matches. The CDR3 is 17 amino acids. Germline CDR1 reads SQVTM; CDR2 reads ANQGSEA. This CDR3 reads CSADASGGLSSYNEQFF. The CDR3 DNA reads as TGCAGCGCCGATGCCAGCGGGGGCTTGAGCTCCTACAATGAGCAGTTCTTC.

The CDR3 nucleotides read TGCAGTGCTAGAGGCTTAGAACCGGGCACAGATACGCAGTATTTT. Encoded protein: CSARGLEPGTDTQYF. The chain carries TRBV20-1 and TRBJ2-3, with unresolved D. Germline-derived CDR1 and CDR2 are DFQATT and SNEGSKA (reference sequence). The CDR3 contains 15 residues. The V and J ends lost 1 base and 1 base respectively, with 12 bases between them.

This clonotype was recorded only once. V and J are TRBV10-3 and TRBJ2-1; 8 nucleotides line up with TRBD1. CDR1 is ENHRY, CDR2 SYGVKD, per germline. With V trimmed by 10 bases and J by 11 bases, 10 bases remained unmatched. CDR3 length equals 12 residues. The CDR3 spells CASSGTGPKQFF. DNA of the CDR3: TGTGCCAGCTCCGGGACAGGCCCAAAGCAGTTCTTC.

This clonotype was counted only a few times. The genes are TRBV12-3 or TRBV12-4 and TRBJ2-1; 9 nucleotides agree with TRBD2. V was clipped by 9 bases and J by 7 bases; unmatched bases: 7. The CDR3 is made up of 13 amino acids. The CDR3 sequence is CASNKAGGNEQFF. CDR3 coding DNA: TGTGCCAGTAACAAGGCGGGAGGGAATGAGCAGTTCTTC.

This chain links TRBV20-1 with TRBJ2-3; TRBD2 matches at 13 bases. The germline CDR1 and CDR2 sequences are DFQATT and SNEGSKA (reference sequence). The CDR3 is 16 residues long. Unmatched junction bases numbered 7, after V lost 3 bases and J lost 4 bases. The CDR3 DNA reads as TGCAGTGCTAGGGGGGCGACTAGCGGGAGGTCAGATACGCAGTATTTT. Translating it yields CSARGATSGRSDTQYF.

At least ten counts were recorded for this clonotype. The V and J genes are TRBV5-6 and TRBJ1-1, with 8 bases matching TRBD1. CDR3 length: 16 amino acids. V lost 0 bases to trimming and J lost 1 base; unmatched junction nucleotides: 5. From germline, CDR1 is SGHDT and CDR2 YYEEEE. In DNA, the CDR3 is TGTGCCAGCAGCTTGGCGACGACAGGGGCGAACACTGAAGCTTTCTTT. This encodes CASSLATTGANTEAFF.

The chain links TRBV20-1 to TRBJ1-5, with a possible D match to TRBD1 (5 bases). This CDR3 has 15 residues. Trimming removed 2 bases at V and 4 bases at J, with 15 bases between. Germline V gene sequence: CDR1 DFQATT, CDR2 SNEGSKA (reference sequence). CDR3 protein: CSARLPGPKNQPQHF. CDR3 nucleotide sequence: TGCAGTGCTAGATTACCGGGACCCAAGAATCAGCCCCAGCATTTT.